This T cell receptor (beta chain) was captured by sequencing in a study of T cell changes during pregnancy in multiple sclerosis. TCRdb's copy holds only in-frame clones and misses some; the assay was immunoSEQ multiplex PCR. The sample includes tens of thousands of clones, more than 70% of them seen just once. V shed 1 base, J shed 6 bases, and the junction held 3 bases outside the gene matches. CDR1 is LGHNT and CDR2 is FRNRAP in the germline V gene. The CDR3 is 14 residues long. This sequence was found in a female donor in good health, enrolled as a control in a pregnancy study. The specimen comprised peripheral blood, sampled in the first trimester of pregnancy. The V gene is TRBV12-5, the J gene TRBJ2-3; 8 bases agree with TRBD1. The CDR3 DNA is TGTGCTAGTGGTTTGGGACAGGGGCTGGATACGCAGTATTTT. It codes for CASGLGQGLDTQYF.